A single sample is the source of the 22 T cell receptor beta chains below, sequenced in a study of control samples from healthy donors and cancer patients. TCRdb's copy holds only in-frame clones and misses some; the assay was immunoSEQ multiplex PCR. Counted here are 95,000 to 150,000 clones, more than 75% occurring once; the ten biggest clones make up about 12%. Sequencing used blood. The origin of the receptors is a man aged 30-40 years in good health.

The J gene is TRBJ1-1, the V gene TRBV11-2; tentative D call: TRBD1 (5 bases). The CDR3 has 15 residues. Germline CDR1 reads SGHAT; CDR2 reads FQNNGV. The ends were cut back, 0 bases at V and 3 bases at J, with 11 bases in the middle. CDR3 sequence: CASSLDRGGYTEAFF. The CDR3 nucleotides read TGTGCCAGCAGCTTAGATCGGGGCGGGTACACTGAAGCTTTCTTT.

The chain combines TRBV6-2 or TRBV6-3 with TRBJ1-5; 12 positions match TRBD1. Unmatched junction bases numbered 13, after V lost 0 bases and J lost 4 bases. Germline V gene lookup returns CDR1 MNHEY and CDR2 SVGEGT. The CDR3 has 20 residues. The CDR3 DNA is TGTGCCAGCAGTTACTCAAGGGGACAGGGGGCAACTGATGGAAATCAGCCCCAGCATTTT. Its translation is CASSYSRGQGATDGNQPQHF.

This chain links TRBV5-6 with TRBJ2-3; D remains ambiguous. Germline V gives CDR1 SGHDT, CDR2 YYEEEE. Deletions cut 1 base from V and 0 bases from J, with 12 bases between. The CDR3 consists of 16 residues. For the CDR3, the DNA is TGTGCCAGCAGCTTGAGTGGGGAACCTAGCACAGATACGCAGTATTTT. It encodes CASSLSGEPSTDTQYF.

The chain joins TRBV11-2 to TRBJ2-7, with 7 nucleotides matching TRBD1. Germline values: CDR1 SGHAT, CDR2 FQNNGV. This CDR3 spans 17 amino acids. V was clipped by 0 bases and J by 1 base; unmatched bases: 9. As DNA, the CDR3 is TGTGCCAGCAGCTTAGATTACGGCAGGGGGTCGTCCTACGAGCAGTACGTC. It encodes CASSLDYGRGSSYEQYV.

This clone was detected ten times or more. The rearrangement links TRBV5-5 to TRBJ1-1; D ambiguous. The CDR3 is made up of 13 amino acids. Trimming pared 0 bases from V and 0 bases from J, leaving 3 bases between. The V gene's germline CDR1 is SGHKS and CDR2 YYEKEE (reference sequence). Here the CDR3 DNA reads TGTGCCAGCAGCTTGGCGGTGAACACTGAAGCTTTCTTT. Translation gives CASSLAVNTEAFF.

The chain employs TRBV6-1 and TRBJ1-3; D gene uncertain. Germline-derived CDR1 and CDR2 are MNHNS and SASEGT. Deletions cut 3 bases from V and 0 bases from J, with 12 bases between. The CDR3 loop spans 16 amino acids. The CDR3 loop is CASSDLVEPSGNTIYF. CDR3 DNA: TGTGCCAGCAGTGATCTAGTGGAGCCCTCTGGAAACACCATATATTTT.

The V gene is TRBV11-2, the J gene TRBJ1-6; 7 nucleotides align to TRBD1. The V segment lost 5 bases and the J segment 8 bases; nucleotides outside the gene matches: 3. CDR3 length equals 13 residues. Per germline, CDR1 SGHAT and CDR2 FQNNGV. As DNA, the CDR3 is TGTGCCAGCAGCCAGGGGGTACATTCACCCCTCCACTTT. It yields the protein CASSQGVHSPLHF.

The chain recombines TRBV5-6 with TRBJ1-3; 8 bases align to TRBD1. The germline CDR1 and CDR2 sequences are SGHDT and YYEEEE. V dropped 4 bases and J dropped 0; count of bases not matched to a gene: 6. The CDR3 runs 16 residues. The CDR3 DNA reads as TGTGCCAGCAGCCGTCGGACAGGGCGCTCTGGAAACACCATATATTTT. Translated, it gives CASSRRTGRSGNTIYF.

The chain combines TRBV7-2 with TRBJ1-3; D unresolved. Germline CDR1 reads SGHTA; CDR2 reads FQGNSA. This CDR3 has 16 amino acids. V dropped 1 base and J dropped 0 bases, with 10 bases sitting between them. The CDR3 here is CASSLGRISSGNTIYF. Here the CDR3 DNA reads TGTGCCAGCAGCTTAGGCCGGATTAGCTCTGGAAACACCATATATTTT.

V and J are TRBV18 and TRBJ1-3, with D possibly being TRBD1 (5 bases). The CDR3 contains 15 residues. Deletions cut 4 bases from V and 0 bases from J, with 10 bases between. Germline-derived CDR1 and CDR2 are KGHSH and LQKENI. CDR3 in amino acids: CASSRDRSSGNTIYF. CDR3 DNA sequence: TGTGCCAGCTCACGCGACAGATCCTCTGGAAACACCATATATTTT. Full variable domain (outside the CDR3, taken from reference TRBV18 and TRBJ1-3): NAGVMQNPRHLVRRRGQEARLRCSPMKGHSHVYWYRQLPEEGLKFMVYLQKENIIDESGMPKERFSAEFPKEGPSILRIQQVVRGDSAAYFCASSRDRSSGNTIYFGEGSWLTVV.

The chain employs TRBV5-6 and TRBJ2-2, with 8 bases lining up with TRBD1. The CDR3 consists of 17 residues. CDR1 SGHDT and CDR2 YYEEEE come from the germline V gene. Trimming took 0 bases from V and 2 from J; bases not matched to a gene: 6. The CDR3 coding sequence is TGTGCCAGCAGCTTGGACGGACAGGGCCTTAACACCGGGGAGCTGTTTTTT. Translated: CASSLDGQGLNTGELFF.

The V gene is TRBV5-5, the J gene TRBJ1-5; D remains ambiguous. CDR1 SGHKS and CDR2 YYEKEE come from the germline V gene (reference sequence). V was shortened by 4 bases and J by 4 bases, with 9 bases between the two germline ends. This CDR3 region has 13 residues. The chain's CDR3 is CASSMDGNQPQHF. The CDR3 DNA is TGTGCCAGCAGCATGGACGGGAATCAGCCCCAGCATTTT.

The J gene is TRBJ1-2, the V gene TRBV18, with D unresolved. The CDR3 has 12 amino acids. Trimming cost V 2 bases and J 6 bases, with 7 bases left between them. Germline assignment: CDR1 KGHSH and CDR2 LQKENI. The CDR3 loop reads CASSPSGDGYTF. The CDR3 DNA reads TGTGCCAGCTCACCAAGCGGGGATGGCTACACCTTC.

The CDR3, as DNA: TGTGCCAGCAGCGACGGGTATAATTCACCCCTCCACTTT. Its protein is CASSDGYNSPLHF. The chain recombines TRBV6-6 with TRBJ1-6, with unresolved D. The CDR3 is made up of 13 amino acids. Germline lookup yields CDR1 MNHNY and CDR2 SVGAGI (reference sequence). V was pared by 6 bases and J by 4 bases, with 7 bases between.

This clone was detected once. The genes are TRBV9 and TRBJ2-1; 8 bases fit TRBD2. CDR1 is SGDLS and CDR2 is YYNGEE in the germline V gene. The CDR3 consists of 15 residues. Trimming removed 1 base from V and 4 bases from J; junction bases left unmatched: 4. The CDR3 nucleotides read TGTGCCAGCAGCGTAAGCGGGGGTTCTTACAATGAGCAGTTCTTC. Residues: CASSVSGGSYNEQFF.

V usage is TRBV27 and J usage is TRBJ1-2; 8 bases are a match to TRBD1. The CDR3 extends over 17 amino acids. V lost 2 bases and J lost 5; bases outside the gene matches: 13. The V gene's germline CDR1 is MNHEY and CDR2 SMNVEV (reference sequence). Here the CDR3 reads CASSLSVGQGARYGYTF. CDR3 nucleotides: TGTGCCAGCAGTTTAAGTGTGGGGCAGGGGGCGCGATATGGCTACACCTTC.

V and J are TRBV11-2 and TRBJ1-5, with no clear D. Germline lookup yields CDR1 SGHAT and CDR2 FQNNGV. The CDR3 sequence is 13 residues long. The V and J ends lost 1 base and 7 bases respectively, with 8 bases between them. The CDR3 loop is CASSLGPSQPQHF. DNA of the CDR3: TGTGCCAGCAGCTTAGGCCCATCCCAGCCCCAGCATTTT.

This clone was recorded only once. V usage is TRBV2 and J usage is TRBJ1-3, with 7 bases that match TRBD1. CDR1 is SNHLY and CDR2 is FYNNEI in the germline V gene. The trim removed 6 bases at V and 0 bases at J, leaving 5 bases unmatched. CDR3 size: 15 residues. The DNA of the CDR3 is TGTGCCAGCAGGGACAGGTCGGGCTCTGGAAACACCATATATTTT. It is translated as CASRDRSGSGNTIYF.

A remark on this clone: One end of the junction varies from germline; a read error may be responsible. V is TRBV7-3 and J is TRBJ2-2; 9 nucleotides line up with TRBD1. Germline loops: CDR1 SGHTA, CDR2 FQGTGA. CDR3 size: 17 residues. The CDR3 DNA follows: TGTACCAGCAGCCCCACTCGGACAGGGGATGGAGCCGGGGAGCTGTTTTTT. Encoded protein: CTSSPTRTGDGAGELFF. Full variable domain (remainder filled in from reference TRBV7-3 and TRBJ2-2): GAGVSQTPSNKVTEKGKYVELRCDPISGHTALYWYRQSLGQGPEFLIYFQGTGAADDSGLPNDRFFAVRPEGSVSTLKIQRTERGDSAVYLCTSSPTRTGDGAGELFFGEGSRLTVL.

This sequence joins TRBV6-5 and TRBJ2-4; 8 positions agree with TRBD1. The CDR3 is 14 amino acids. Trimming at V came to 0 bases and at J to 11 bases, leaving 6 bases not matched to a gene. The germline CDR1 and CDR2 sequences are MNHEY and SVGAGI. The CDR3 is CASSYSYDRGLQYF. Here the CDR3 DNA reads TGTGCCAGCAGTTACTCCTACGACAGGGGACTTCAGTACTTC.

This chain joins TRBV19 and TRBJ1-6; 11 bases match TRBD1. With 6 bases clipped from V and 0 bases from J, the junction kept 4 bases outside the gene matches. Per the germline V gene, CDR1 is LNHDA and CDR2 is SQIVND (reference sequence). This CDR3 is 17 amino acids long. The CDR3 sequence: CASSRDRGFSYNSPLHF. CDR3 coding DNA: TGTGCCAGTAGCCGGGACAGGGGGTTCTCCTATAATTCACCCCTCCACTTT.

The chain carries TRBV5-6 and TRBJ1-5; D is undetermined. There are 12 residues in the CDR3. V dropped 2 bases and J dropped 5 bases, with 5 bases sitting between them. Germline loops: CDR1 SGHDT, CDR2 YYEEEE. The CDR3 spells CASSLRDQPQHF. The DNA of the CDR3 is TGTGCCAGCAGCTTAAGGGATCAGCCCCAGCATTTT.